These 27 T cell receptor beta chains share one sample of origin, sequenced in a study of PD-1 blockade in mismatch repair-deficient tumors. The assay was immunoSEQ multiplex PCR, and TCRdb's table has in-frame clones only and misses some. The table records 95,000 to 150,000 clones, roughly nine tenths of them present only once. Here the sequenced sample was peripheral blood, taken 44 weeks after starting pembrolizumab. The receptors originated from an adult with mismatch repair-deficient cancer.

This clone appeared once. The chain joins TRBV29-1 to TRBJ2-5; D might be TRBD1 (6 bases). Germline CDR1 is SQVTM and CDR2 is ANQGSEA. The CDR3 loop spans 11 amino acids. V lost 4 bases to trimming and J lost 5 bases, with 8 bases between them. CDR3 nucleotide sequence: TGCAGCGTTGGGACAGAGGAGACCCAGTACTTC. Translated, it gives CSVGTEETQYF. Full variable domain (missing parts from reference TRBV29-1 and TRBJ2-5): SAVISQKPSRDICQRGTSLTIQCQVDSQVTMMFWYRQQPGQSLTLIATANQGSEATYESGFVIDKFPISRPNLTFSTLTVSNMSPEDSSIYLCSVGTEETQYFGPGTRLLVL.

In DNA form, the CDR3 reads TGTGCCAGCAGCCCCGAACAGGGGAGCGGCGGGGAGCTGTTTTTT. Translated: CASSPEQGSGGELFF. This rearrangement joins TRBV5-4 to TRBJ2-2; 7 nucleotides align to TRBD1. CDR1 SGHNT and CDR2 YYREEE come from the germline V gene (reference sequence). CDR3 length: 15 residues. The V gene end was trimmed by 4 bases and the J gene end by 7 bases; junction bases not matched to a gene: 10.

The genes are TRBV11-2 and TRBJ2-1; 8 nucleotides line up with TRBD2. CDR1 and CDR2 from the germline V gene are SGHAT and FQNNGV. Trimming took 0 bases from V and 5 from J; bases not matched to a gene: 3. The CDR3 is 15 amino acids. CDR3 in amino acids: CASSLEAGADNEQFF. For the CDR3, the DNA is TGTGCCAGCAGCTTAGAAGCGGGAGCCGACAATGAGCAGTTCTTC.

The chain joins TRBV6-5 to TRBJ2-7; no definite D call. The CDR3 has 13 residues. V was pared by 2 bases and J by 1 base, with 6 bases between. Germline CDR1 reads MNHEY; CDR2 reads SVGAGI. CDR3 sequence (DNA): TGTGCCAGCAGTTACACAGAATCCTACGAGCAGTACTTC. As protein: CASSYTESYEQYF.

CDR3 DNA: TGCAGCCCCCCCCGGCGGACGACCTACAATGAGCAGTTCTTC. Amino acid sequence: CSPPRRTTYNEQFF. This sequence joins TRBV29-1 and TRBJ2-1, with no clear D. Per germline, CDR1 SQVTM and CDR2 ANQGSEA. V lost 8 bases and J 2 bases, leaving 16 bases between the germline ends. CDR3 length: 14 amino acids.

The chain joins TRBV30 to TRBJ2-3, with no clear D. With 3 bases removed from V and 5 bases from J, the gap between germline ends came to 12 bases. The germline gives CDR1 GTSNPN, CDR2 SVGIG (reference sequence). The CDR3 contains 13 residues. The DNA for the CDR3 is TGTGCCTGGAGCCACCGACCCAGAGATACGCAGTATTTT. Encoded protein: CAWSHRPRDTQYF.

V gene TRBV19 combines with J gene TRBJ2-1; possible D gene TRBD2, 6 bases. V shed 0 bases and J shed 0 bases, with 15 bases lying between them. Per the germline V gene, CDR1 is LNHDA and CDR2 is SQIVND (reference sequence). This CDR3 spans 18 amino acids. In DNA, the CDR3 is TGTGCCAGTAGTATAGATCGGGAGCGTAGGAGCTCCTACAATGAGCAGTTCTTC. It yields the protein CASSIDRERRSSYNEQFF.

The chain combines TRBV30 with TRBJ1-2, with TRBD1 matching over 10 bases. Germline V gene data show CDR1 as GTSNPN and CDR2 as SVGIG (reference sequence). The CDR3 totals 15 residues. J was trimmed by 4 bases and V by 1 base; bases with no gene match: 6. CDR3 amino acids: CAWSATGGASYGYTF. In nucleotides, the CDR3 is TGTGCCTGGAGTGCGACAGGGGGCGCGAGCTATGGCTACACCTTC.

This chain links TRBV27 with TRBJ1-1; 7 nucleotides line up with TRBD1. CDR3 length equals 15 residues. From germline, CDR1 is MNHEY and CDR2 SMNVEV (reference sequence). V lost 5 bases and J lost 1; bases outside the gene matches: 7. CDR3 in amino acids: CASSAFRGKNTEAFF. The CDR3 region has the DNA TGTGCCAGCAGTGCCTTCAGGGGGAAGAACACTGAAGCTTTCTTT.

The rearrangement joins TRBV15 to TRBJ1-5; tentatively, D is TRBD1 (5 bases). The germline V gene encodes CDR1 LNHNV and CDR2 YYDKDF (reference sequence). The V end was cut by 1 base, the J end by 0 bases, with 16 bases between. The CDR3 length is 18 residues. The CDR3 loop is CATSRVGALGYSNQPQHF. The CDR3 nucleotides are TGTGCCACCAGCAGAGTCGGGGCACTCGGGTATAGCAATCAGCCCCAGCATTTT.

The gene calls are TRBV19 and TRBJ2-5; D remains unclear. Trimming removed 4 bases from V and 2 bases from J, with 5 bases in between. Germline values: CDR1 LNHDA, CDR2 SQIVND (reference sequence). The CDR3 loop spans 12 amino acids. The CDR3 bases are TGTGCCAGTAGTAAACAGCAAGAGACCCAGTACTTC. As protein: CASSKQQETQYF. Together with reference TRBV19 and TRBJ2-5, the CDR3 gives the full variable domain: DGGITQSPKYLFRKEGQNVTLSCEQNLNHDAMYWYRQDPGQGLRLIYYSQIVNDFQKGDIAEGYSVSREKKESFPLTVTSAQKNPTAFYLCASSKQQETQYFGPGTRLLVL.

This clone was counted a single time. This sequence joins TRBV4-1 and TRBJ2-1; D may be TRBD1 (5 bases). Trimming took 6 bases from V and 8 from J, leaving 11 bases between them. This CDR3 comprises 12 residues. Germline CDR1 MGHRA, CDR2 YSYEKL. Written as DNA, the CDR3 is TGCGCCAGCAGTAGAAGGGGTGATGAGCAGTTCTTC. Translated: CASSRRGDEQFF.

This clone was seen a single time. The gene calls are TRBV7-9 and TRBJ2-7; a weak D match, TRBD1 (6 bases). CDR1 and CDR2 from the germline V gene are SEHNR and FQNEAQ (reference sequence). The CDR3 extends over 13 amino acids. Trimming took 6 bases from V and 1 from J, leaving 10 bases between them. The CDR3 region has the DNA TGTGCCAGCAGGTCAGGGGAATCCTACGAGCAGTACTTC. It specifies CASRSGESYEQYF.

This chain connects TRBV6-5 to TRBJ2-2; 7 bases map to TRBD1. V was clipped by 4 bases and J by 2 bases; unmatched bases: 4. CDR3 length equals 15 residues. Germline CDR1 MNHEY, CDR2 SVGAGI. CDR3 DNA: TGTGCCAGCAGTTTTGGACAGGAAAACACCGGGGAGCTGTTTTTT. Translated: CASSFGQENTGELFF.

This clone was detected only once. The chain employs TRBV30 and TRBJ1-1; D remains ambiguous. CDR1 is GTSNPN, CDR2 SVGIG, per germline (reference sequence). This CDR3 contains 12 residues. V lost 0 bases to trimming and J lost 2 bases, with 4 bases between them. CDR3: CAWSVFNTEAFF. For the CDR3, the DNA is TGTGCCTGGAGTGTTTTCAACACTGAAGCTTTCTTT.

The CDR3 sequence: CASTTGGLYTEAFF. Written as DNA, the CDR3 is TGTGCCAGCACCACAGGGGGCTTGTACACTGAAGCTTTCTTT. V is TRBV7-9 and J is TRBJ1-1; 9 nucleotides agree with TRBD1. V shed 7 bases, J shed 3 bases, and the junction held 6 bases outside the gene matches. The CDR3 extends over 14 amino acids. Per germline, CDR1 SEHNR and CDR2 FQNEAQ (reference sequence).

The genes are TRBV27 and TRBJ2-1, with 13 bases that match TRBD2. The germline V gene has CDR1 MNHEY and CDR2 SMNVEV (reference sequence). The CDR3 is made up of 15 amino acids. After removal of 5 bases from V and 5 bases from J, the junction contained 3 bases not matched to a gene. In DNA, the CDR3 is TGTGCCAGCAGTCTCGGGACTAGCGGGAACAATGAGCAGTTCTTC. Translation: CASSLGTSGNNEQFF.

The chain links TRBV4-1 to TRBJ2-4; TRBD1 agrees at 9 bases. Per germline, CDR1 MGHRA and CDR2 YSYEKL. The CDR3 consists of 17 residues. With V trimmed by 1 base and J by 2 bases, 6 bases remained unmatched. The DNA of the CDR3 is TGCGCCAGCAGCCAAGGTGGACAGGGGTCTACCAAAAACATTCAGTACTTC. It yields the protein CASSQGGQGSTKNIQYF.

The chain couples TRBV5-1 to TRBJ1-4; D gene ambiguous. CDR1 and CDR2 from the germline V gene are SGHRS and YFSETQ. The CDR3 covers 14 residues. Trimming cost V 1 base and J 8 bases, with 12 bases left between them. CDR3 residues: CASSLSGVREKLFF. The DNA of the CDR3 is TGCGCCAGCAGCTTGAGCGGGGTGCGGGAAAAACTGTTTTTT.

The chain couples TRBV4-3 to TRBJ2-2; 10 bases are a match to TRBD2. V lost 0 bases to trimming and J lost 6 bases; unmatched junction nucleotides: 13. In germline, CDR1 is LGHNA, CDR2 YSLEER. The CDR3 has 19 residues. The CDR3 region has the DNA TGCGCCAGCAGCCAAGATCTTGCGAGGTCTAGCGGGAGATCCGGGGAGCTGTTTTTT. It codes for CASSQDLARSSGRSGELFF.

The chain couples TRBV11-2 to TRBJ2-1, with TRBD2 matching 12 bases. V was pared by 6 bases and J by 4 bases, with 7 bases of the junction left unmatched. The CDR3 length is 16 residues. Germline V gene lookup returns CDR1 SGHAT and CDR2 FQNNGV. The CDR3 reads CASRLLAGGLYNEQFF. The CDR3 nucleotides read TGTGCCAGCAGATTACTAGCGGGAGGCCTTTACAATGAGCAGTTCTTC.

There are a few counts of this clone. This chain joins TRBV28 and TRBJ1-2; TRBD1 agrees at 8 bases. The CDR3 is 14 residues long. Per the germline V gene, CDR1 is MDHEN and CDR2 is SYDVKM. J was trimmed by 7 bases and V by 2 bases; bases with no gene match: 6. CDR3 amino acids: CASSLPQGALGYTF. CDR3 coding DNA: TGTGCCAGCAGTTTACCCCAGGGGGCGCTTGGCTACACCTTC.

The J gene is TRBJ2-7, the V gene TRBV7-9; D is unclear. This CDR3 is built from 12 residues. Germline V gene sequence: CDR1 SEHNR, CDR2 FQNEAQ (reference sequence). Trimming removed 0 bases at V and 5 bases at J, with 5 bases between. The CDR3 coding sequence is TGTGCCAGCAGCTTAGCGCAAAACGAGCAGTACTTC. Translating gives CASSLAQNEQYF. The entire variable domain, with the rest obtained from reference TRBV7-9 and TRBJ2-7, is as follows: DTGVSQNPRHKITKRGQNVTFRCDPISEHNRLYWYRQTLGQGPEFLTYFQNEAQLEKSRLLSDRFSAERPKGSFSTLEIQRTEQGDSAMYLCASSLAQNEQYFGPGTRLTVT.

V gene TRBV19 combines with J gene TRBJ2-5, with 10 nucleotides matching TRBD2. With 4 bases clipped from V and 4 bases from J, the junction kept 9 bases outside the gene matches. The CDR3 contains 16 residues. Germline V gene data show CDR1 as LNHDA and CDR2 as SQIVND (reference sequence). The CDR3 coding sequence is TGTGCCAGTAGTAAGAAGAGCGGGAGGGCCGCAGAGACCCAGTACTTC. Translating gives CASSKKSGRAAETQYF.

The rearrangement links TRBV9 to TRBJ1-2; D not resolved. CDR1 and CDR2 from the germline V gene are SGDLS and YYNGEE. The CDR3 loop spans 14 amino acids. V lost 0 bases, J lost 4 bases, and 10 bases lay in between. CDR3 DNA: TGTGCCAGCAGCGTAGAAAAGACTGTCTATGGCTACACCTTC. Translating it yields CASSVEKTVYGYTF.

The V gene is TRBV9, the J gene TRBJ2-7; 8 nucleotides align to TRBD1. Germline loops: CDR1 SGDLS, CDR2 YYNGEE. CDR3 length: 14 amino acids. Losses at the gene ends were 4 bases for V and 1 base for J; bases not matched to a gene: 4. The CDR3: CASSSGQGSYEQYF. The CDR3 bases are TGTGCCAGCAGCTCCGGACAGGGTTCCTACGAGCAGTACTTC.

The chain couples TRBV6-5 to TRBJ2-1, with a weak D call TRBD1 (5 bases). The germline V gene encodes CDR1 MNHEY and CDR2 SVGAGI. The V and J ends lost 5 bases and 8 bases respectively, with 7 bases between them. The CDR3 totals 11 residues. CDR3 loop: CASSQGYEQFF. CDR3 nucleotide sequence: TGTGCCAGCAGTCAGGGCTATGAGCAGTTCTTC.